Listed below are T cell receptor beta chains from one sample, sequenced in a study of blood T cell repertoires in COVID-19. TCRdb keeps only in-frame clones here, not all; method: immunoSEQ multiplex PCR. The sample shows roughly 200,000 clones, roughly 77% of them seen only once. The sample consisted of peripheral blood. Receptors originate from a woman older than 75 with COVID-19, enrolled during active disease. Each CDR3 is given with its conserved first and last residue. The order of the fields is CDR3 protein, J gene, V gene.

CDR3 protein: CASSWTSGGFNEQFF
J gene: TRBJ2-1
V gene: TRBV7-3

CDR3 protein: CASSPLQSNQPQHF
J gene: TRBJ1-5
V gene: TRBV28

CDR3 protein: CSASPGLENTDTQYF
J gene: TRBJ2-3
V gene: TRBV20-1

CDR3 protein: CAISEKSGGTAKNIQYF
J gene: TRBJ2-4
V gene: TRBV10-3

CDR3 protein: CASSFRGQGGDTQYF
J gene: TRBJ2-3
V gene: TRBV28

CDR3 protein: CASSLRGLAAPGYEQYF
J gene: TRBJ2-7
V gene: TRBV5-1

CDR3 protein: CASSVGTGASTGELFF
J gene: TRBJ2-2
V gene: TRBV9

CDR3 protein: CASSLLGQGVSYEQYF
J gene: TRBJ2-7
V gene: TRBV5-1

CDR3 protein: CSVQGDYGYTF
J gene: TRBJ1-2
V gene: TRBV20-1

CDR3 protein: CASSSPSSGHYGYTF
J gene: TRBJ1-2
V gene: TRBV27

CDR3 protein: CASSSPSGGPNTGELFF
J gene: TRBJ2-2
V gene: TRBV11-3

CDR3 protein: CASSTPFSSYNEQFF
J gene: TRBJ2-1
V gene: TRBV18

CDR3 protein: CASRLAPGTTNTGELFF
J gene: TRBJ2-2
V gene: TRBV7-9

CDR3 protein: CASRRTSGGFNEQFF
J gene: TRBJ2-1
V gene: TRBV27

CDR3 protein: CASSAPDRGNTEAFF
J gene: TRBJ1-1
V gene: TRBV6-6

CDR3 protein: CASRTGGTSAPASTDTQYF
J gene: TRBJ2-3
V gene: TRBV5-4

CDR3 protein: CASSPQGAGTEAFF
J gene: TRBJ1-1
V gene: TRBV7-2

CDR3 protein: CASSRGTSGRRNEQFF
J gene: TRBJ2-1
V gene: TRBV4-1

CDR3 protein: CASSQSGGGGEQYF
J gene: TRBJ2-7
V gene: TRBV4-1

CDR3 protein: CASSPGQATYEQYF
J gene: TRBJ2-7
V gene: TRBV18

CDR3 protein: CASSQGSGRALVTNEQFF
J gene: TRBJ2-1
V gene: TRBV9

CDR3 protein: CASRDLTVYMNTEAFF
J gene: TRBJ1-1
V gene: TRBV28

CDR3 protein: CASSLDRGGNQPQHF
J gene: TRBJ1-5
V gene: TRBV28

CDR3 protein: CATSEWGGDNEQFF
J gene: TRBJ2-1
V gene: TRBV24-1

CDR3 protein: CSVPDDEVGYTF
J gene: TRBJ1-2
V gene: TRBV29-1

CDR3 protein: CASSQGLLAGNYEQYF
J gene: TRBJ2-7
V gene: TRBV4-1

CDR3 protein: CASVPGHRYGYTF
J gene: TRBJ1-2
V gene: TRBV2

CDR3 protein: CASSINRGPGKTQYF
J gene: TRBJ2-5
V gene: TRBV19

CDR3 protein: CASVAGLETQYF
J gene: TRBJ2-5
V gene: TRBV7-2

CDR3 protein: CASSLAGPLSYEQYF
J gene: TRBJ2-7
V gene: TRBV5-4

CDR3 protein: CASSLEQGQETQYF
J gene: TRBJ2-5
V gene: TRBV5-1

CDR3 protein: CASSRSAQQETQYF
J gene: TRBJ2-5
V gene: TRBV6-5

CDR3 protein: CASSWDFTDTQYF
J gene: TRBJ2-3
V gene: TRBV7-8

CDR3 protein: CASAPQGQSSGNTIYF
J gene: TRBJ1-3
V gene: TRBV19

CDR3 protein: CASSLAGLAVGETQYF
J gene: TRBJ2-5
V gene: TRBV7-3

CDR3 protein: CAWRGHSGANTEAFF
J gene: TRBJ1-1
V gene: TRBV30

CDR3 protein: CASRIGQETQYF
J gene: TRBJ2-5
V gene: TRBV2

CDR3 protein: CASSLHPGQGPNTGELFF
J gene: TRBJ2-2
V gene: TRBV7-3

CDR3 protein: CASRGLASSYEQYF
J gene: TRBJ2-7
V gene: TRBV5-1

CDR3 protein: CASSSGQNQPQHF
J gene: TRBJ1-5
V gene: TRBV5-1

CDR3 protein: CASSYYRVYEQYF
J gene: TRBJ2-7
V gene: TRBV6-5

CDR3 protein: CSVERQLTNTEAFF
J gene: TRBJ1-1
V gene: TRBV29-1

CDR3 protein: CASTPTGTGSPNEQFF
J gene: TRBJ2-1
V gene: TRBV5-5

CDR3 protein: CASSLGRQGSYEQYF
J gene: TRBJ2-7
V gene: TRBV7-9

CDR3 protein: CATKRQGEGAGELFF
J gene: TRBJ2-2
V gene: TRBV10-3

CDR3 protein: CASSRSSYGYTF
J gene: TRBJ1-2
V gene: TRBV19

CDR3 protein: CATSDFPGSETQYF
J gene: TRBJ2-5
V gene: TRBV24-1

CDR3 protein: CASSLTSGGAHEQYF
J gene: TRBJ2-7
V gene: TRBV11-1

CDR3 protein: CASSLGWQGSTNEKLFF
J gene: TRBJ1-4
V gene: TRBV27

CDR3 protein: CASSTGGTSGIQETQYF
J gene: TRBJ2-5
V gene: TRBV19